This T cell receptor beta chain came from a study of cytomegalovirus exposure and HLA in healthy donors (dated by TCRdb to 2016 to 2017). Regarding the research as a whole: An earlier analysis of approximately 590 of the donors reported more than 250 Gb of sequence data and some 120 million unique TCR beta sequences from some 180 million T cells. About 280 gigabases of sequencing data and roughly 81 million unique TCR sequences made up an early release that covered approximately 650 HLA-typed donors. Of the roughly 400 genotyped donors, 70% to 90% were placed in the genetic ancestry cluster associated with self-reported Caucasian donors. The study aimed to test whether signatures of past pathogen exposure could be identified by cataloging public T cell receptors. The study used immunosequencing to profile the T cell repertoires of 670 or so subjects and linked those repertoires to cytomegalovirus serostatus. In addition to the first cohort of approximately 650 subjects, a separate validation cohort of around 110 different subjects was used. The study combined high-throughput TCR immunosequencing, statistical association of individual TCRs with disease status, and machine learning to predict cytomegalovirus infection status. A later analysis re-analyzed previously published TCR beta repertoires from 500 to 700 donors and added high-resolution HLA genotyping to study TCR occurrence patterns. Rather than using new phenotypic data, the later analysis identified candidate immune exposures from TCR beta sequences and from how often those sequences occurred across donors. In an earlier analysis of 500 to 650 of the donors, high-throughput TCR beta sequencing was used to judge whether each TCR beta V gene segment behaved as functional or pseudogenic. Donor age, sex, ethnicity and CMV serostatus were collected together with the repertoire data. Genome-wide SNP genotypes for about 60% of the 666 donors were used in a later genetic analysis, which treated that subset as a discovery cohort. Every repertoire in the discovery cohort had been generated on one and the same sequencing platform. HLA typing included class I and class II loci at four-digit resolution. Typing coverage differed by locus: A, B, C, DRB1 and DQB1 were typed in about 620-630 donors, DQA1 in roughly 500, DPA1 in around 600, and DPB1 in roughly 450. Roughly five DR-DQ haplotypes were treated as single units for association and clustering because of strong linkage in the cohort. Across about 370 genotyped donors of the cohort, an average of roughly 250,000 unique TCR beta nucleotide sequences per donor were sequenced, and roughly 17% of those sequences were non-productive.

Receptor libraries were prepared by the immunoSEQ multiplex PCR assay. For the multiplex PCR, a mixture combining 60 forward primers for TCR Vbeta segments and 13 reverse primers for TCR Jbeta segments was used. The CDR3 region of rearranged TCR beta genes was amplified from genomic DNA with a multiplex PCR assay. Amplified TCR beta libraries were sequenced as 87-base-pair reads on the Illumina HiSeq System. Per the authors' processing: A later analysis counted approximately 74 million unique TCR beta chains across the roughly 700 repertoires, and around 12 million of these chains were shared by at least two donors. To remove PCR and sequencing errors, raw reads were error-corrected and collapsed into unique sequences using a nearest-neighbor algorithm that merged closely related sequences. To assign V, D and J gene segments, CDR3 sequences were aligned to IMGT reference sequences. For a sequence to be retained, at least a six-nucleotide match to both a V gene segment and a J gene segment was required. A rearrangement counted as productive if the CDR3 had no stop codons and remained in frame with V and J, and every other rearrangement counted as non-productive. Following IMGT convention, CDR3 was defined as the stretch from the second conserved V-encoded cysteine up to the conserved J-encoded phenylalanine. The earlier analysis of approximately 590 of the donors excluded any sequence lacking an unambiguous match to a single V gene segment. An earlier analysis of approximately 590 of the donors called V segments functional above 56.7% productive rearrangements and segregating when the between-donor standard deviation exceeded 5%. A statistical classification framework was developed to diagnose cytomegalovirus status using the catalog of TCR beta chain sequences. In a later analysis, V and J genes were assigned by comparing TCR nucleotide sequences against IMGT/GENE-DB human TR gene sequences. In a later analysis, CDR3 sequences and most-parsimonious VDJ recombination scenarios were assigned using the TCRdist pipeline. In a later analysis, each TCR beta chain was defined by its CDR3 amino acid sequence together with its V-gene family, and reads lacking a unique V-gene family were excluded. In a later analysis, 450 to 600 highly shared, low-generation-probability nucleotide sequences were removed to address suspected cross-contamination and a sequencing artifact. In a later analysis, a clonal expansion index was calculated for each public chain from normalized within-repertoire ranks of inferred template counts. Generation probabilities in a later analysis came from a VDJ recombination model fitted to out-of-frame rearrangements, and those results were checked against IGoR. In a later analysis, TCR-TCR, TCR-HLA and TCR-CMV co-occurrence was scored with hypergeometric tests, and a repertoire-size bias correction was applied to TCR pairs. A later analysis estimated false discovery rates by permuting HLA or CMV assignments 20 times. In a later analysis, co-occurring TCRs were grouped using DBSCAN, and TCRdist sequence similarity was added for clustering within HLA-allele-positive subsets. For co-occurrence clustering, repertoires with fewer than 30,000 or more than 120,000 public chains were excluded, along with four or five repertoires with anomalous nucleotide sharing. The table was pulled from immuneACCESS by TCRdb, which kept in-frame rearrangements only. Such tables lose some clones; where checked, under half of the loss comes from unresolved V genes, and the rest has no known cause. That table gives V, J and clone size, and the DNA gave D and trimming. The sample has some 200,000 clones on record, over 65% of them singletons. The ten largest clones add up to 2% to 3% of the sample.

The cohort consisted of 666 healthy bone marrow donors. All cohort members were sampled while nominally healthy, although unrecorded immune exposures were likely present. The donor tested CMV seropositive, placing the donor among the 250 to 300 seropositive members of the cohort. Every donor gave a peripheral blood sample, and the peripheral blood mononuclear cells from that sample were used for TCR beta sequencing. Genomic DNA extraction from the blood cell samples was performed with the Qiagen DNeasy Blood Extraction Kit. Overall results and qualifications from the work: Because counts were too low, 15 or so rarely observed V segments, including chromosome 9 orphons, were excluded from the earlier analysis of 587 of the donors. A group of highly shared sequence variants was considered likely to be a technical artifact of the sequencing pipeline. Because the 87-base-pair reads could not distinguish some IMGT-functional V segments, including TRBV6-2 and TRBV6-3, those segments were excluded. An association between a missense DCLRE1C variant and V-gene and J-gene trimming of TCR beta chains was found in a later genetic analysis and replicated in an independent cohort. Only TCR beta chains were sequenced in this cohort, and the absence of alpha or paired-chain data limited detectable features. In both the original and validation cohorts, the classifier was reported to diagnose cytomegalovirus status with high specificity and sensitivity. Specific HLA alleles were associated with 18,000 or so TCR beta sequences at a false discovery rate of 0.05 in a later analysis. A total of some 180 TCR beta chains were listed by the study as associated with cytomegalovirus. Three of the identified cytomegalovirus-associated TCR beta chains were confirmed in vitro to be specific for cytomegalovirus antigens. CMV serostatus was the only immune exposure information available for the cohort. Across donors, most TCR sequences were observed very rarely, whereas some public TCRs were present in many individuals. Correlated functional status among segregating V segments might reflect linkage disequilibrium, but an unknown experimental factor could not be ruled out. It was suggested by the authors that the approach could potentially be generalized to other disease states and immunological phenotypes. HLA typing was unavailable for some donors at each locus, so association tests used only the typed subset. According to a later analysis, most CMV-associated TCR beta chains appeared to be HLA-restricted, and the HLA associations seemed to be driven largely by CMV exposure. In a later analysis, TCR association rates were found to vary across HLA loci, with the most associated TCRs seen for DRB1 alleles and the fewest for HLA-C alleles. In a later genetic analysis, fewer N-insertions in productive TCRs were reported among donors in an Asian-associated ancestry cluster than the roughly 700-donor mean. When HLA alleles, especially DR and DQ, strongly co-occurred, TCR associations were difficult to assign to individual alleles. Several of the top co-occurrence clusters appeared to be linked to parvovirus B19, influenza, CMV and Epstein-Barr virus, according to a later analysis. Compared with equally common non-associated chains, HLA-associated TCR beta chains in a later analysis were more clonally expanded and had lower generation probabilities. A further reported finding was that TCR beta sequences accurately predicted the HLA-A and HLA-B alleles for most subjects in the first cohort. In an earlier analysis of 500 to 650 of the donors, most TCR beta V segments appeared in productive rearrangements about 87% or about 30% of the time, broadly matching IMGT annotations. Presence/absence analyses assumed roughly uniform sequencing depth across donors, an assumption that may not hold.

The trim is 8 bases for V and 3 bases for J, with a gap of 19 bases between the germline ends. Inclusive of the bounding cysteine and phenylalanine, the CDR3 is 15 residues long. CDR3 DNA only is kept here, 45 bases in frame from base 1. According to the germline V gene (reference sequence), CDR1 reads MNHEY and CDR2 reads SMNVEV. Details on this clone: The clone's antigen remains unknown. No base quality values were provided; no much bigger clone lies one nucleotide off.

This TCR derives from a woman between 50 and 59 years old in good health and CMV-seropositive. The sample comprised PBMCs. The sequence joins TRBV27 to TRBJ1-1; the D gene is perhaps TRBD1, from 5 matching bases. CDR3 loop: CASRTITGSHTEAFF. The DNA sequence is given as TGTGCCAGCCGTACAATCACAGGAAGCCACACTGAAGCTTTCTTT.